This entry is about one TCR beta chain. As yet, its antigen is unknown. The length of the CDR3 is 13 residues. Trimming left V 0 bases short and J 7 bases short, with 9 bases between. Germline V gene data show CDR1 as GTSNPN and CDR2 as SVGIG (reference sequence). The data stem from a study of tumor-infiltrating lymphocytes in localized non-small cell lung cancer. The study, taken as a whole, reports: No link was found between tumor T-cell fraction and recurrence-free survival.

Data came from immunoSEQ multiplex PCR; TCRdb stores just in-frame clones and leaves some out. The table has 15,000 to 20,000 clones, approximately 80% seen once. Sequencing used lung tumor tissue. The clonotype comes from a human donor with non-small cell lung cancer. This chain connects TRBV30 to TRBJ2-2, with D unresolved. The CDR3 protein is CAWSVGFDGELFF. The CDR3 bases are TGTGCCTGGAGTGTCGGCTTTGACGGGGAGCTGTTTTTT. Using reference TRBV30 and TRBJ2-2 for the parts outside the CDR3, the full variable domain is SQTIHQWPATLVQPVGSPLSLECTVEGTSNPNLYWYRQAAGRGLQLLFYSVGIGQISSEVPQNLSASRPQDRQFILSSKKLLLSDSGFYLCAWSVGFDGELFFGEGSRLTVL.